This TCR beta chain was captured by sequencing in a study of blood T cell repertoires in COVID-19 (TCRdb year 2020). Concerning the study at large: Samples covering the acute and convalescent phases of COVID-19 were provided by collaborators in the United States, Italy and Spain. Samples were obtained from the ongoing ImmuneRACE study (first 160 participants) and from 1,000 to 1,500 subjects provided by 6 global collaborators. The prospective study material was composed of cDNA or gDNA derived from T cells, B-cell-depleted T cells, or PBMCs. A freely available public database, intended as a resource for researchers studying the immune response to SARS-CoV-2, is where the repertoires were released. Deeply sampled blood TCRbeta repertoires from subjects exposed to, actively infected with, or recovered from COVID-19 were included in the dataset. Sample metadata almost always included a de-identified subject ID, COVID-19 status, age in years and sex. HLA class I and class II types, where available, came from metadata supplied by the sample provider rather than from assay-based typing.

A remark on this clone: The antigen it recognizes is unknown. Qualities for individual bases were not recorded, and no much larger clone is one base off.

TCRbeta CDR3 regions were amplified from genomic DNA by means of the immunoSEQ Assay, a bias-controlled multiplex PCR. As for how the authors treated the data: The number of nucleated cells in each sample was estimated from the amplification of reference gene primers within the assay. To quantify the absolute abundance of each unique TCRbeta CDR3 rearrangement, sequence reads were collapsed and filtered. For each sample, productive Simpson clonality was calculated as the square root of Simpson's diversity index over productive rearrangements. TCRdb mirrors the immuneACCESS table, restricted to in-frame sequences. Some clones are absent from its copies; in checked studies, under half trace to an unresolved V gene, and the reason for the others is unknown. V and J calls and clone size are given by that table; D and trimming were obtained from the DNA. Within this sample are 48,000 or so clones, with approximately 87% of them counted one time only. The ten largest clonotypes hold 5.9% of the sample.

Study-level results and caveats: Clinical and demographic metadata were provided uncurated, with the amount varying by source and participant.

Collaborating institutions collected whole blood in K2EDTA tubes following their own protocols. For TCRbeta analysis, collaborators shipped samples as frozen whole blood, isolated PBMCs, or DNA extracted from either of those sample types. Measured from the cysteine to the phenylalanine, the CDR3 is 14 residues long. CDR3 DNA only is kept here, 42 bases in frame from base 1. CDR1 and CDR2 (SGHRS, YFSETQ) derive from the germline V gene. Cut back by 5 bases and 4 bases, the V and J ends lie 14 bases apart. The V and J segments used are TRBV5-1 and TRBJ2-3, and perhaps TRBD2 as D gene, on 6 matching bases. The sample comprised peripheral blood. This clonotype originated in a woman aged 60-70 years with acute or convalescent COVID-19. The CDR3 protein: CASRKEAGSDTQYF. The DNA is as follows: TGCGCCAGCAGAAAGGAGGCGGGGTCAGATACGCAGTATTTT.